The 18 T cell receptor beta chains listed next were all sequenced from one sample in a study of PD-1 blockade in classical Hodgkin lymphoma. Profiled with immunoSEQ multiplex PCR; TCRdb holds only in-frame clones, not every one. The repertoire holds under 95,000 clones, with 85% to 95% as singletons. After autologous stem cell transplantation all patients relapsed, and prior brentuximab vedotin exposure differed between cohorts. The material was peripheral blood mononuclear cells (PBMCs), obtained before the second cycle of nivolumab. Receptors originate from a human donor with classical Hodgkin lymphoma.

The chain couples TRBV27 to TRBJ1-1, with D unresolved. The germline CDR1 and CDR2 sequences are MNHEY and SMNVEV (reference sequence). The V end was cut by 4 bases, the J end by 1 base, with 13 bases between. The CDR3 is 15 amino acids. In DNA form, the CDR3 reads TGTGCCAGCAGTTCCCCCCATGACGGGAACACTGAAGCTTTCTTT. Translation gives CASSSPHDGNTEAFF.

The CDR3 region is CASSSTRIHQETQYF. The DNA for the CDR3 is TGTGCCAGCAGTTCAACACGAATTCACCAAGAGACCCAGTACTTC. V is TRBV27 and J is TRBJ2-5; D remains unclear. Trimming took 4 bases from V and 0 from J, leaving 12 bases between them. The germline gives CDR1 MNHEY, CDR2 SMNVEV (reference sequence). The CDR3 consists of 15 residues.

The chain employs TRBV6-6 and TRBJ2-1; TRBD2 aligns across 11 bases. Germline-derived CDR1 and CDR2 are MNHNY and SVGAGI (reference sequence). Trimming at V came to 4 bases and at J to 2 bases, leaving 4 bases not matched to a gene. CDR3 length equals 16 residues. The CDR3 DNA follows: TGTGCCAGCAGTTCCCGACTAGCGGGAACCTACAATGAGCAGTTCTTC. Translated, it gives CASSSRLAGTYNEQFF.

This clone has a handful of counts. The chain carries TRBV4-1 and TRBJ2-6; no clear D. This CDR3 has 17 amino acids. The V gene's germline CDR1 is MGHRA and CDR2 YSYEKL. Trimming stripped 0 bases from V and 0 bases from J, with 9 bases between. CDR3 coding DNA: TGCGCCAGCAGCCAAGATTTCTTGGGCTCTGGGGCCAACGTCCTGACTTTC. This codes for CASSQDFLGSGANVLTF.

Here the CDR3 DNA reads TGTGCCAGCAGCTTGGGAGATACGCAGTATTTT. As protein: CASSLGDTQYF. This chain links TRBV5-6 with TRBJ2-3; D gene unclear. CDR1 SGHDT and CDR2 YYEEEE come from the germline V gene. V lost 0 bases to trimming and J lost 5 bases, with 1 base between them. This CDR3 has 11 residues.

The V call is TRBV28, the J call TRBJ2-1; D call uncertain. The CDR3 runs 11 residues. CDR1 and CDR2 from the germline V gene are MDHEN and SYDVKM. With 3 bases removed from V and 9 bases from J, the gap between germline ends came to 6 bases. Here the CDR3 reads CASSFLSEQFF. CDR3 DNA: TGTGCCAGCAGTTTTCTGAGTGAGCAGTTCTTC.

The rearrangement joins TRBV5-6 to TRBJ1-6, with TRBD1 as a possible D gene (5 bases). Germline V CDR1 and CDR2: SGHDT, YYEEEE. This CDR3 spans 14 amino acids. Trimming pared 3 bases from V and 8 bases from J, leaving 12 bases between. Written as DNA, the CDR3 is TGTGCCAGCAGCTCCGGGCAAGGGGATTCACCCCTCCACTTT. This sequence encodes CASSSGQGDSPLHF.

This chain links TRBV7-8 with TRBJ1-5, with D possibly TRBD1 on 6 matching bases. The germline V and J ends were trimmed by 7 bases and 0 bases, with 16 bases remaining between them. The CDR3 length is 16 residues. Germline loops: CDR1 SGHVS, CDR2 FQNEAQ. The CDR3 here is CASNPGGPYSNQPQHF. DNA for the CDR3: TGTGCCAGCAACCCGGGGGGCCCTTATAGCAATCAGCCCCAGCATTTT.

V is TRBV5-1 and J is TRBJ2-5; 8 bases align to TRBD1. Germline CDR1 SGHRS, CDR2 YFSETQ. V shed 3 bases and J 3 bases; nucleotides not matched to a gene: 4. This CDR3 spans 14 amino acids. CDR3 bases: TGCGCCAGCAGCTCAGGGGGCGCGGAAGAGACCCAGTACTTC. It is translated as CASSSGGAEETQYF.

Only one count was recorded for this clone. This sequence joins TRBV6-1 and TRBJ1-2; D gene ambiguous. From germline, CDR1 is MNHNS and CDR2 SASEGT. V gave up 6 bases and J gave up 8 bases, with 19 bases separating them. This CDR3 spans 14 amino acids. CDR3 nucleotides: TGTGCCAGCAGAGGAGGGCACGGGGTAGACGGCTACACCTTC. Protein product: CASRGGHGVDGYTF.

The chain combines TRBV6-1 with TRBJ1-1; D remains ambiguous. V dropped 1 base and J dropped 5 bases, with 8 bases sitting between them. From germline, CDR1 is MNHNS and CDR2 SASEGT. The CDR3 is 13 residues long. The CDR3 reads CASSEVELTEAFF. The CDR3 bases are TGTGCCAGCAGTGAAGTTGAGTTAACTGAAGCTTTCTTT.

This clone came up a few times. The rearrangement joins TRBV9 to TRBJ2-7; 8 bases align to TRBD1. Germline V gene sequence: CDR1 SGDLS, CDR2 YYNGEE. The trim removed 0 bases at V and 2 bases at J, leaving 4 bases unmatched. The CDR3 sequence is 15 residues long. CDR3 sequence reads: CASSVGQGITYEQYF. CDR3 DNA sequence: TGTGCCAGCAGCGTAGGACAGGGGATCACCTACGAGCAGTACTTC. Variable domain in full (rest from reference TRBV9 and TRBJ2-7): DSGVTQTPKHLITATGQRVTLRCSPRSGDLSVYWYQQSLDQGLQFLIQYYNGEERAKGNILERFSAQQFPDLHSELNLSSLELGDSALYFCASSVGQGITYEQYFGPGTRLTVT.

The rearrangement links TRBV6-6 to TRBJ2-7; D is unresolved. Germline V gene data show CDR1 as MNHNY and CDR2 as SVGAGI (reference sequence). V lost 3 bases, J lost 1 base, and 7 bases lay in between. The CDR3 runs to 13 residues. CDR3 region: CASSYTPSYEQYF. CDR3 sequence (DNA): TGTGCCAGCAGTTATACACCTTCCTACGAGCAGTACTTC.

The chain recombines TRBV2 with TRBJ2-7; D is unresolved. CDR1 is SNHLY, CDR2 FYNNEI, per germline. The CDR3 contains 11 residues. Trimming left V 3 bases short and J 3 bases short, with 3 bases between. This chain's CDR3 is CASSDSYEQYF. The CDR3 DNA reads TGTGCCAGCAGTGACAGCTACGAGCAGTACTTC.

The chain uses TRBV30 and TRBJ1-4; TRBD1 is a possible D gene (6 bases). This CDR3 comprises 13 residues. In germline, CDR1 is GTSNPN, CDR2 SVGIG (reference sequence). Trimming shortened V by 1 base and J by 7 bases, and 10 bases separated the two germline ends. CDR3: CAWSGAGVEKLFF. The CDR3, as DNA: TGTGCCTGGAGTGGGGCAGGGGTTGAAAAACTGTTTTTT.

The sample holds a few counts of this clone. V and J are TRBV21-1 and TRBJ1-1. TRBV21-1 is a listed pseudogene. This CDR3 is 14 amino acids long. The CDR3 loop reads CASSKQEGNTEAFF. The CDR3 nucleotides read TGTGCCAGCAGCAAACAAGAGGGGAACACTGAAGCTTTCTTT.

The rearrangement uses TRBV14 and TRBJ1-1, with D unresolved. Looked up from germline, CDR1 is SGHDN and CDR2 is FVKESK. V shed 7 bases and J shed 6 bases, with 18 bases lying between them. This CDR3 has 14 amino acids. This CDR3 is CASKIDLLMPEAFF. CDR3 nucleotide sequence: TGTGCCAGCAAGATCGACCTCTTAATGCCTGAAGCTTTCTTT.

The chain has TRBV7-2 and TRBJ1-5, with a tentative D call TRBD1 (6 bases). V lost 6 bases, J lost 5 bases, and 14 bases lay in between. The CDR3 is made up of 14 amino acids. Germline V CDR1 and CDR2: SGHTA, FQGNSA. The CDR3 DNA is TGTGCCAGCAGTTTCGGACAGAGGGATCAGCCCCAGCATTTT. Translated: CASSFGQRDQPQHF.